This is a list of T cell receptor beta chains from one sample in a study of cytomegalovirus exposure and HLA in healthy donors. Sequenced by immunoSEQ multiplex PCR; TCRdb stores in-frame clones only, minus some. The sample table sets out 200,000 or so clones. The sample taken for sequencing was PBMCs. All receptors derive from a boy aged 5-17 years in good health and CMV-seronegative. Each CDR3 is given with its conserved first and last residue. The order of the fields is V gene, J gene, CDR3 protein.

TRBV28	TRBJ2-2	CASRPWTSGGQNTGELFF
TRBV11-2	TRBJ2-2	CASSLGTVTGELFF
TRBV5-5	TRBJ2-7	CASTLVEGLPYEQYF
TRBV4-1	TRBJ1-2	CASSQDEGVGSGYTF
TRBV7-8	TRBJ2-1	CASSLLGGGSYNEQFF
TRBV11-3	TRBJ2-7	CASSFGTSDEQYF
TRBV14	TRBJ1-1	CASSHRTSEAFF
TRBV7-7	TRBJ2-5	CASSVGGPNNLGTQYF
TRBV5-1	TRBJ2-1	CASSLGESPYNEQFF
TRBV28	TRBJ1-2	CASSPSLGQGARGYTF
TRBV9	TRBJ1-2	CASSFGQDDGYTF
TRBV5-6	TRBJ1-2	CASSPKHDSYGYTF
TRBV5-1	TRBJ1-2	CASTLTAANYGYTF
TRBV27	TRBJ1-2	CASSLSVTGAPDGYTF
TRBV30	TRBJ1-3	CAWLSGNTIYF
TRBV4-1	TRBJ2-1	CASSQDRLAGGQGDEQFF
TRBV5-4	TRBJ1-2	CASSFRDRGPYGYTF
TRBV7-9	TRBJ2-2	CASSLFGEGTGELFF
TRBV30	TRBJ2-3	CAWRGQGTDTQYF
TRBV4-1	TRBJ2-1	CASSQTGFNEQFF
TRBV6-1	TRBJ1-1	CASSEEGGWDTEAFF
TRBV10-3	TRBJ1-2	CAISTNSDSIYGYTF
TRBV18	TRBJ1-1	CASSPPSRMNTEAFF
TRBV30	TRBJ2-3	CAWSVGSGVTDTQYF
TRBV6-6	TRBJ2-5	CASSYSRGGETQYF
TRBV2	TRBJ2-1	CASTLNAGFVDDEQFF
TRBV7-8	TRBJ1-2	CASSLNKAGVDGYTF
TRBV18	TRBJ2-2	CASSPFDRRTGELFF
TRBV19	TRBJ1-4	CASRLIGVGEKLFF
TRBV5-1	TRBJ2-1	CASSLLAGRYNEQFF
TRBV19	TRBJ2-1	CASSPFSKLDGRIF
TRBV9	TRBJ2-1	CASSEAGGRDNEQFF
TRBV6-1	TRBJ2-7	CASKAGTSTYEQYF